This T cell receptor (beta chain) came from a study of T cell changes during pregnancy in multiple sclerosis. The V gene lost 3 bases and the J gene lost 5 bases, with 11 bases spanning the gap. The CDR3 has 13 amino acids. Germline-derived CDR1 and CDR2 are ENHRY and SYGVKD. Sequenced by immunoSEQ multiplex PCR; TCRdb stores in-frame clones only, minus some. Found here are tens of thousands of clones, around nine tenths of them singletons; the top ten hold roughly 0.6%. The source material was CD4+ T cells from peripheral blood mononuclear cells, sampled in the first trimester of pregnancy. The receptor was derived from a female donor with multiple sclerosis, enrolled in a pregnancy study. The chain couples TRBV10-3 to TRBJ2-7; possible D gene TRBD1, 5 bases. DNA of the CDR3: TGTGCCATCAGTGACAGGGAAGGGAACGAGCAGTACTTC. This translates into CAISDREGNEQYF.